This TCR beta chain emerged from a study of response to subunit inactivated influenza vaccine. In its sample, this clonotype was seen many times. What it binds is unknown. Study-level findings and limits: That few new T cells are recruited by each seasonal influenza vaccination was the authors' suggestion.

TCRdb recomputed calls from the RT-PCR reads with MiXCR, one row per CDR3 protein. Among more than 600,000 distinct CDR3 sequences listed, approximately 17% were seen once. This TCR came from a middle-aged man who received an inactivated influenza vaccine. The sample here was PBMCs from blood, taken more than 4 days after vaccination.

The CDR3 loop reads CASSGTSAGWETQYF. Here the CDR3 DNA reads TGTGCCAGCAGTGGGACTAGCGCGGGTTGGGAGACCCAGTACTTC. V gene TRBV12-3 or TRBV12-4 combines with J gene TRBJ2-5, with 10 bases aligning to TRBD2. After removal of 5 bases from V and 5 bases from J, the junction contained 8 bases not matched to a gene. This CDR3 has 15 residues.